One and the same sample provided the 14 T cell receptor beta chains below, sequenced in a study of T cells in localized non-small cell lung cancer. TCRdb keeps only in-frame clones here, not all; method: immunoSEQ multiplex PCR. This table holds around 79,000 clones, roughly 80% found once. This specimen was PBMCs, taken before any cancer treatment. Source of these receptors: a man aged 35-69 years with stage II squamous cell lung carcinoma.

This chain joins TRBV30 and TRBJ1-5; no definite D call. Trimming removed 0 bases at V and 11 bases at J, with 11 bases between. The CDR3 has 12 amino acids. The germline CDR1 and CDR2 sequences are GTSNPN and SVGIG (reference sequence). CDR3 residues: CAWSVAGETQHF. DNA for the CDR3: TGTGCCTGGAGTGTTGCCGGAGAGACCCAGCATTTT.

The chain joins TRBV5-1 to TRBJ2-1; the D is unclear. V was shortened by 1 base and J by 4 bases, with 12 bases between the two germline ends. The CDR3 is 15 residues long. CDR1 and CDR2 (germline): SGHRS, YFSETQ. CDR3 region: CASSLNGLGYNEQFF. The CDR3 DNA reads TGCGCCAGCAGCTTGAACGGCCTGGGATACAATGAGCAGTTCTTC.

This clone was seen more than once but under ten times. The chain carries TRBV11-2 and TRBJ2-5; D possibly uses TRBD1 or TRBD2 (5 bases each). V lost 1 base and J lost 5, with 14 bases in between. Per the germline V gene, CDR1 is SGHAT and CDR2 is FQNNGV. There are 15 residues in the CDR3. This CDR3 is CASSLVGAGVETQYF. CDR3 DNA sequence: TGTGCCAGCAGCTTAGTAGGGGCCGGGGTGGAGACCCAGTACTTC.

CDR3 region: CASSQDPSNTEAFF. The CDR3 DNA is TGCGCCAGCAGCCAAGACCCCTCGAACACTGAAGCTTTCTTT. This sequence joins TRBV4-1 and TRBJ1-1, with unresolved D. The CDR3 has 14 residues. From germline, CDR1 is MGHRA and CDR2 YSYEKL. Trimming left V 0 bases short and J 1 base short, with 6 bases between.

The rearrangement uses TRBV5-5 and TRBJ1-4; D perhaps matches TRBD1 (6 bases). V lost 1 base, J lost 3 bases, and 10 bases lay in between. The CDR3 totals 15 residues. The V gene's germline CDR1 is SGHKS and CDR2 YYEKEE (reference sequence). CDR3 protein: CASSLRGAANEKLFF. Written as DNA, the CDR3 is TGTGCCAGCAGCTTGAGGGGGGCAGCTAATGAAAAACTGTTTTTT.

The chain joins TRBV11-2 to TRBJ1-4, with D perhaps TRBD1 (5 bases). Germline V CDR1 and CDR2: SGHAT, FQNNGV. The V end was cut by 7 bases, the J end by 4 bases, with 22 bases between. The CDR3 covers 17 residues. The chain's CDR3 is CASTRSGGAGGNEKLFF. CDR3 DNA sequence: TGTGCCAGCACCCGCTCCGGAGGGGCGGGCGGTAATGAAAAACTGTTTTTT.

The chain joins TRBV30 to TRBJ2-2; no firm D call. Germline values: CDR1 GTSNPN, CDR2 SVGIG (reference sequence). V shed 0 bases and J shed 1 base, with 3 bases lying between them. This CDR3 has 13 amino acids. In nucleotides, the CDR3 is TGTGCCTGGAGTGTCGGGAACACCGGGGAGCTGTTTTTT. Its translation is CAWSVGNTGELFF.

This chain links TRBV12-5 with TRBJ2-2; 9 nucleotides match TRBD2. The germline CDR1 and CDR2 sequences are LGHNT and FRNRAP. V lost 6 bases, J lost 6 bases, and 11 bases stayed unmatched. The CDR3 consists of 16 residues. CDR3 nucleotides: TGTGCTAGTGGCTCACTTAGCGGGAGAGGTGCCGGGGAGCTGTTTTTT. This encodes CASGSLSGRGAGELFF.

The V gene is TRBV18, the J gene TRBJ1-6; possibly TRBD1 for D (6 bases). This CDR3 has 14 residues. From germline, CDR1 is KGHSH and CDR2 LQKENI. Deletions cut 2 bases from V and 10 bases from J, with 12 bases between. The CDR3 DNA reads as TGTGCCAGCTCACCAACCAGGGGAGAATCACCCCTCCACTTT. This gives the protein CASSPTRGESPLHF. The full variable domain, completed using reference TRBV18 and TRBJ1-6, is NAGVMQNPRHLVRRRGQEARLRCSPMKGHSHVYWYRQLPEEGLKFMVYLQKENIIDESGMPKERFSAEFPKEGPSILRIQQVVRGDSAAYFCASSPTRGESPLHFGNGTRLTVT.

The rearrangement uses TRBV11-2 and TRBJ1-1; the D is unclear. V shed 5 bases and J shed 1 base, with 11 bases lying between them. The CDR3 extends over 14 amino acids. CDR1 and CDR2 from the germline V gene are SGHAT and FQNNGV. The CDR3 bases are TGTGCCAGCAGCAATCTTATAAGGAACACTGAAGCTTTCTTT. Amino acid sequence: CASSNLIRNTEAFF. Complete variable domain (other parts from reference TRBV11-2 and TRBJ1-1): EAGVAQSPRYKIIEKRQSVAFWCNPISGHATLYWYQQILGQGPKLLIQFQNNGVVDDSQLPKDRFSAERLKGVDSTLKIQPAKLEDSAVYLCASSNLIRNTEAFFGQGTRLTVV.

The rearrangement uses TRBV28 and TRBJ2-5; 10 positions match TRBD2. With V trimmed by 5 bases and J by 6 bases, 6 bases remained unmatched. The CDR3 has 14 amino acids. Germline V gene data show CDR1 as MDHEN and CDR2 as SYDVKM. CDR3 sequence: CASSTSGEIQTQYF. The CDR3 DNA reads TGTGCCAGCAGTACTAGCGGGGAGATACAGACCCAGTACTTC. Complete variable domain (other parts from reference TRBV28 and TRBJ2-5): DVKVTQSSRYLVKRTGEKVFLECVQDMDHENMFWYRQDPGLGLRLIYFSYDVKMKEKGDIPEGYSVSREKKERFSLILESASTNQTSMYLCASSTSGEIQTQYFGPGTRLLVL.

This rearrangement joins TRBV19 to TRBJ2-5, with D perhaps TRBD2 (5 bases). Trimming shortened V by 0 bases and J by 4 bases, and 18 bases separated the two germline ends. CDR3 size: 17 residues. The germline CDR1 and CDR2 sequences are LNHDA and SQIVND (reference sequence). For the CDR3, the DNA is TGTGCCAGTAGTATAGATCTCGCCGGCGGAGGCCCAGAGACCCAGTACTTC. Translated, it gives CASSIDLAGGGPETQYF.

This clone occurred once. The rearrangement links TRBV28 to TRBJ1-6; the D gene is possibly TRBD1 (5 bases). Trimming left V 5 bases short and J 1 base short, with 15 bases between. The CDR3 totals 17 residues. Germline CDR1 and CDR2: MDHEN and SYDVKM. CDR3 in amino acids: CASSPLRGMSYNSPLHF. The DNA for the CDR3 is TGTGCCAGCAGTCCTCTACGGGGGATGTCCTATAATTCACCCCTCCACTTT.

This clone appeared a few times. The chain joins TRBV5-4 to TRBJ1-2, with a tentative D call TRBD1 (5 bases). This CDR3 comprises 13 residues. Germline V gives CDR1 SGHNT, CDR2 YYREEE (reference sequence). Trimming stripped 1 base from V and 4 bases from J, with 8 bases between. For the CDR3, the DNA is TGTGCCAGCAGCTTGTCCCAGGGCTATGGCTACACCTTC. It yields the protein CASSLSQGYGYTF.